The entry below describes one T cell receptor (beta chain). These data come from a study of CD8 T cells in Susac syndrome. High-throughput TCR beta sequencing covered peripheral CD8+ and CD4+ T cells. Trimming removed 4 bases at V and 5 bases at J, with 13 bases between. CDR1 and CDR2 (germline): SQVTM, ANQGSEA. This CDR3 spans 13 amino acids. A quantity of about 0.5 to 1 ug RNA underwent reverse transcription using random hexamers. Amplification of TCR beta CDR3 by immunoSEQ multiplex PCR spanned 54 Vbeta and 13 Jbeta. Each CDR3 protein gets one entry after TCRdb re-called the immunoSEQ multiplex PCR reads with MiXCR. Here the sample spans approximately 140,000 distinct CDR3 sequences, approximately 95% being singletons.

This receptor was obtained from a human donor in good health. The V call is TRBV29-1, the J call TRBJ2-3; D uncertain. The sequenced sample was CD8+ T cells from PBMCs. CDR3 nucleotides: TGCAGCGTTGTCACAAGGTTGGGAGATACGCAGTATTTT. Its translation is CSVVTRLGDTQYF.